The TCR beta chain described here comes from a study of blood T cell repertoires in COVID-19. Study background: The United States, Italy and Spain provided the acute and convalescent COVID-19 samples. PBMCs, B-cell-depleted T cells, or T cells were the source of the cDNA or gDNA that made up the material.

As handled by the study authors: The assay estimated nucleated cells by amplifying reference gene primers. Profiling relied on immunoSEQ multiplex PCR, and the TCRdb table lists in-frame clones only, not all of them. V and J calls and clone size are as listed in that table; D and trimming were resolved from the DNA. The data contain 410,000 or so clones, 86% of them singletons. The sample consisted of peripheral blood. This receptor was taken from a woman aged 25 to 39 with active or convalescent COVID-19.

The CDR3 nucleotides read TGCAGCGTTAGGGGAGGCTCCTACAATGAGCAGTTCTTC. Translation: CSVRGGSYNEQFF. The gene calls are TRBV29-1 and TRBJ2-1; a weak D match, TRBD2 (6 bases). Per the germline V gene, CDR1 is SQVTM and CDR2 is ANQGSEA. The CDR3 length is 13 residues. V lost 5 bases and J 0 bases, leaving 8 bases between the germline ends.